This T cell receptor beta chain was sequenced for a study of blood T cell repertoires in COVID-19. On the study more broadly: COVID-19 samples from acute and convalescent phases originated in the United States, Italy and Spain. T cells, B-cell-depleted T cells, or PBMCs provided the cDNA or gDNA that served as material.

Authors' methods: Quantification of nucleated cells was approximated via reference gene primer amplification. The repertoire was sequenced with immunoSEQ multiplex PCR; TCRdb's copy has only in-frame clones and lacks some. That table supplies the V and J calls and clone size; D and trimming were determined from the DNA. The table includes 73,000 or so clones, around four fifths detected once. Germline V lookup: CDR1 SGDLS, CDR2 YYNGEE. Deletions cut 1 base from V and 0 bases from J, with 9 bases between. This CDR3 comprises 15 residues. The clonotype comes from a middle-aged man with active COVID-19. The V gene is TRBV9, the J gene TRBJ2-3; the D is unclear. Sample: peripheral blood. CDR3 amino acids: CASSVRSRSTDTQYF. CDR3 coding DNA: TGTGCCAGCAGCGTACGTTCCAGGAGCACAGATACGCAGTATTTT.